This T cell receptor beta chain was obtained from a study of shared clonotypes between healthy human individuals. Healthy adults negative for HIV, lacking recent acute infections or vaccinations, served as donors. Method: immunoSEQ multiplex PCR; TCRdb's copy keeps in-frame clones and lacks some. The table lists about 2 million clones, 85% to 95% of them singletons, with 0.13% in the top ten. The table lists this clone with a count of one. Specimen: naive CD4+ T cells sorted from blood. As for subset: CD45RA+ positively selected. This TCR derives from a man aged 18 to 29 in good health.

The CDR3 bases are TGTGCCAGCAGCGAAGATACCCCACACCTCAAGGTTCGTACCGGGGAGCTGTTTTTT. Protein product: CASSEDTPHLKVRTGELFF. The rearrangement links TRBV7-2 to TRBJ2-2, with D unclear. With 5 bases removed from V and 5 bases from J, the gap between germline ends came to 27 bases. This CDR3 comprises 19 residues. Germline V gene lookup returns CDR1 SGHTA and CDR2 FQGNSA.